This record looks at one T cell receptor (beta chain) sequence and its context. Trimming took 6 bases from V and 3 from J; bases not matched to a gene: 7. CDR3 length: 14 amino acids. Germline loops: CDR1 SEHNR, CDR2 FQNEAQ (reference sequence). This record belongs to a study of sequential checkpoint blockade in melanoma. Turning to the study itself: Randomization was 1:1 between first-line nivolumab→ipilimumab and ipilimumab→nivolumab. Maintenance nivolumab came after either treatment sequence.

Treatment given: randomized to nivolumab then ipilimumab (arm A) or the reverse (arm B). No patient had prior DNA-damaging chemotherapy. Live CD3+CD8+ CD19− CD56− cells were sorted from PBMCs. TCRdb's copy holds only in-frame clones and misses some; the assay was immunoSEQ multiplex PCR. The table shows 10,000 to 11,000 clones, with around 80% occurring only once. Here the sequenced sample was CD8+ T cells sorted from blood (inferred from file names), taken from a patient given nivolumab and ipilimumab in sequence. This chain connects TRBV7-9 to TRBJ1-1; 7 nucleotides align to TRBD1. The TCR was taken from a human donor with melanoma. The CDR3: CASRQEGTDTEAFF. The CDR3 DNA follows: TGTGCCAGCAGGCAAGAGGGGACAGACACTGAAGCTTTCTTT.